Sequencing of this T cell receptor delta chain was carried out in a study of delta chains in infants with herpesvirus infections (dated by TCRdb to 2023 to 2025). Study-level background: The study prospectively followed a Ugandan infant birth cohort from birth to characterize gammadelta T cell responses to primary cytomegalovirus (CMV) infection. The previously published Belgian fetal and cord blood gammadelta TCR data were not generated in this cohort and were added only for comparison. A public fetal Vdelta1/Vgamma8 gammadelta TCR clonotype was searched for in infants infected with CMV after birth. Infant blood samples fell into approximate age groups of 1.5, 4, 8 and 12 months. From PBMC, gammadelta TCRs were sequenced for 18 CMV-infected infants (one congenitally infected) and 8 CMV-uninfected infants who had sufficient sample available.

Libraries were built with RT-PCR. PBMC RNA was reverse transcribed with SuperScript II using gamma-chain- and delta-chain-specific primers to generate TCR cDNA. cDNA was purified with AMPure XP beads, amplified, and indexed with Illumina adapters using the Nextera XT Index Kit. gammadelta TCR libraries were sequenced on an Illumina MiSeq with a V2 300-cycle kit. Under the source paper's analysis protocol: Using MiXCR v2.1.12, CDR3 sequences were assembled, and reads were mapped onto D, J and V genes obtained from GenBank. VDJtools v1.2.1 was used to analyze the repertoires of the CDR3 clonotypes. With CATT, TCRdb called clones again from the public reads; duplicate DNA rows were later joined. TCRdb, not the authors, supplied the V and J calls. The sample table holds a few hundred delta-chain clones, of which around 58% were seen once. The biggest ten clones account for 25% to 30% of the sample. In Kampala, Uganda, pregnant women receiving prenatal care were recruited and their infants were enrolled, and documentation of maternal HIV status was required. Home visits to families took place weekly, and collection of infant clinical information, oral swabs and peripheral blood began at 6 weeks of age and was repeated every 4 months after that. After blood was collected in heparin tubes, PBMC were isolated using Ficoll-Paque density gradient centrifugation and then cryopreserved.

V is trimmed back by 0 bases and J by 10 bases, and the junction contains 20 bases that no gene match accounts for. CDR3 length: 19 amino acids, cysteine to phenylalanine. CDR3 DNA is the only sequence kept; it has 57 bases, read in frame from the first base. Reading the germline V gene gives CDR1 TSWWSYY and CDR2 QGS. As to this clone: What this receptor recognizes is not known. This may be a read error: a much more frequent sequence differs by one nucleotide.

The research as a whole found: A small sample size and the lack of race- or environment-matched controls were noted by the authors, because CMV is acquired by nearly all Ugandans before adulthood. The public clonotype might still be present below the detection limit in CMV-uninfected infants. Public-clonotype frequency among Vdelta1 cells appeared to be inversely correlated with age at infection and was observed to decay rapidly, seemingly without persisting beyond approximately 8 weeks. Of 18 CMV-infected infants, several carried the public Vdelta1 clonotype: the congenitally infected infant plus three who were infected postnatally before 120 days of age. The public clonotype was found only at the first time point after infection and was absent in uninfected infants and in those infected after 120 days.

The rearrangement combines TRDV1 with TRDJ1; 10 of the junction bases match TRDD3. This receptor was taken from a human donor who was a Ugandan infant, either HIV-exposed or HIV-unexposed (not recorded which). The sequences come from peripheral blood, collected at time point 4 of longitudinal follow-up. The CDR3 is CALGELPYRVLGDGIGLIF. The sequenced DNA is TGTGCTCTTGGGGAACTTCCCTACAGGGTACTGGGGGATGGGATCGGACTCATCTTT.